These 27 T cell receptor beta chains originate from one sample sequenced in a study of T cell changes during pregnancy in multiple sclerosis. Here immunoSEQ multiplex PCR was the method, and the copy in TCRdb shows in-frame clones only, minus some. The sample holds 75,000 to 80,000 clones, 75% to 90% seen once. This specimen was peripheral blood, taken before pregnancy. These TCRs come from a female donor with multiple sclerosis, enrolled in a pregnancy study.

J is TRBJ2-1 and V is TRBV2; D call uncertain. CDR1 and CDR2 (germline): SNHLY, FYNNEI. V dropped 7 bases and J dropped 12 bases, with 16 bases sitting between them. The CDR3 has 12 amino acids. CDR3 residues: CASTLFTNGQFF. In DNA, the CDR3 is TGTGCCAGCACCCTTTTCACGAACGGGCAGTTCTTC.

In this sample, this clone turned up a few times. The chain couples TRBV7-2 to TRBJ1-6, with D perhaps matching TRBD1 (5 bases). Germline CDR1 and CDR2: SGHTA and FQGNSA. The V end was cut by 1 base, the J end by 14 bases, with 12 bases between. This CDR3 is 13 amino acids long. Written as DNA, the CDR3 is TGTGCCAGCAGCTTAGACAGGCCGGGTACCCTCCACTTT. It codes for CASSLDRPGTLHF.

The genes are TRBV27 and TRBJ1-6; the D is unclear. The germline CDR1 and CDR2 sequences are MNHEY and SMNVEV (reference sequence). V was pared by 6 bases and J by 5 bases, with 14 bases between. The CDR3 length is 15 residues. CDR3 DNA sequence: TGTGCCAGCAGCCTACGCAACAGCAATAATTCACCCCTCCACTTT. Translated, it gives CASSLRNSNNSPLHF.

CDR3 nucleotides: TGTGCCAGCAGCATCCAACCCAAAGCCGGATGGAGGGGCTACACCTTC. Translating gives CASSIQPKAGWRGYTF. The J gene is TRBJ1-2, the V gene TRBV14; D gene ambiguous. V was pared by 5 bases and J by 8 bases, with 24 bases between. CDR3 length: 16 amino acids. Germline V gene lookup returns CDR1 SGHDN and CDR2 FVKESK.

This clone was detected only once. The chain is built from TRBV10-2 and TRBJ1-1; 7 nucleotides match TRBD1. The CDR3 runs to 12 residues. CDR1 is WSHSY, CDR2 SAAADI, per germline. V lost 6 bases and J lost 6; bases outside the gene matches: 4. DNA for the CDR3: TGCGCCAGCAGCGTGACAGGGCCTGAAGCTTTCTTT. This codes for CASSVTGPEAFF.

The chain carries TRBV7-2 and TRBJ1-1, with D possibly being TRBD1 (6 bases). Germline CDR1 reads SGHTA; CDR2 reads FQGNSA. This CDR3 has 13 amino acids. V was clipped by 0 bases and J by 8 bases, with 10 bases between them. CDR3 sequence reads: CASSLAPGAEAFF. The CDR3 region has the DNA TGTGCCAGCAGCTTAGCGCCAGGGGCCGAAGCTTTCTTT.

The genes are TRBV19 and TRBJ1-3; unclear D gene. The V gene lost 5 bases and the J gene lost 0 bases, with 14 bases spanning the gap. This CDR3 comprises 16 residues. Germline CDR1 and CDR2: LNHDA and SQIVND (reference sequence). This CDR3 is CASSLDGPDSGNTIYF. The DNA for the CDR3 is TGTGCCAGTAGTTTGGATGGGCCCGACTCTGGAAACACCATATATTTT.

The chain uses TRBV11-3 and TRBJ1-5, with 10 bases that match TRBD1. The germline CDR1 and CDR2 sequences are SGHNT and YENEEA. The CDR3 is 16 residues long. The V gene end was trimmed by 10 bases and the J gene end by 0 bases; junction bases not matched to a gene: 9. For the CDR3, the DNA is TGTGCCACACCCGGGACAGGGGACAATAGCAATCAGCCCCAGCATTTT. Protein sequence: CATPGTGDNSNQPQHF.

This rearrangement joins TRBV4-3 to TRBJ2-2, with a tentative D call TRBD2 (6 bases). The CDR3 runs to 16 residues. Germline V gene lookup returns CDR1 LGHNA and CDR2 YSLEER. V dropped 1 base and J dropped 3 bases, with 12 bases sitting between them. The CDR3, as DNA: TGCGCCAGCAGCCAAGGTGGGGACTCCTACACCGGGGAGCTGTTTTTT. Amino acids: CASSQGGDSYTGELFF.

The chain is built from TRBV15 and TRBJ2-5, with D possibly matching TRBD2 (6 bases). The CDR3 contains 16 residues. Germline CDR1 is LNHNV and CDR2 is YYDKDF (reference sequence). Trimming shortened V by 0 bases and J by 5 bases, and 16 bases separated the two germline ends. The CDR3 DNA reads as TGTGCCACCAGCAGAGATCTTCGACTAGACCGGGAGACCCAGTACTTC. Translated: CATSRDLRLDRETQYF.

The rearrangement uses TRBV29-1 and TRBJ1-2, with D unclear. The germline V gene encodes CDR1 SQVTM and CDR2 ANQGSEA. This CDR3 comprises 11 residues. Trimming stripped 4 bases from V and 6 bases from J, with 9 bases between. The CDR3 here is CSVVGGNGYTF. As DNA, the CDR3 is TGCAGCGTTGTAGGAGGGAATGGCTACACCTTC.

This chain uses TRBV7-9 with TRBJ2-3; 8 nucleotides align to TRBD1. There are 16 residues in the CDR3. Per the germline V gene, CDR1 is SEHNR and CDR2 is FQNEAQ (reference sequence). V lost 6 bases and J lost 6; bases outside the gene matches: 14. CDR3 DNA sequence: TGTGCCAGCAGTTCCGGGCCAGGGGGCGGAGTCGATACGCAGTATTTT. Translating gives CASSSGPGGGVDTQYF.

This rearrangement joins TRBV5-8 to TRBJ2-1; TRBD2 aligns across 7 bases. The CDR3 runs to 14 residues. Germline loops: CDR1 SGHTS, CDR2 YDEGEE. The V segment lost 4 bases and the J segment 8 bases; nucleotides outside the gene matches: 9. In DNA, the CDR3 is TGTGCCAGCAGCGACTGGACTAGGATGTATGAGCAGTTCTTC. Amino acids: CASSDWTRMYEQFF.

This chain connects TRBV5-1 to TRBJ1-1; D remains unclear. Trimming removed 4 bases from V and 1 base from J, with 8 bases in between. Germline values: CDR1 SGHRS, CDR2 YFSETQ. The CDR3 loop spans 13 amino acids. For the CDR3, the DNA is TGCGCCAGCAGCGGAGGGTGGAACACTGAAGCTTTCTTT. Its protein is CASSGGWNTEAFF.

This clone was seen once. The gene calls are TRBV2 and TRBJ1-6; D perhaps matches TRBD1 (5 bases). Germline lookup yields CDR1 SNHLY and CDR2 FYNNEI. V lost 4 bases to trimming and J lost 10 bases, with 17 bases between them. The CDR3 is 15 residues long. CDR3 coding DNA: TGTGCCAGCAGTGGGTCCGGGGGTGCGCAATCACCCCTCCACTTT. Residues: CASSGSGGAQSPLHF.

This chain joins TRBV21-1 and TRBJ2-3; TRBD1, the table's D call, lacks a check against the DNA. TRBV21-1 represents a pseudogene. This CDR3 spans 15 amino acids. Written as DNA, the CDR3 is TGTGCCAGCAGCTTTGCAGGGGTTAGCACAGATACGCAGTATTTT. This sequence encodes CASSFAGVSTDTQYF.

This clone appeared a single time. The chain is built from TRBV5-1 and TRBJ2-7, with 11 bases lining up with TRBD2. The junction had 5 bases not matched to a gene; V was cut back by 4 bases and J by 2 bases. CDR3 size: 15 residues. Germline CDR1 SGHRS, CDR2 YFSETQ. This chain's CDR3 is CASSPSGGLPYEQYF. Written as DNA, the CDR3 is TGCGCCAGCAGCCCTAGCGGGGGGTTACCCTACGAGCAGTACTTC.

J is TRBJ2-1 and V is TRBV5-4; a weak D match, TRBD1 (6 bases). Germline CDR1 is SGHNT and CDR2 is YYREEE (reference sequence). Trimming left V 2 bases short and J 3 bases short, with 12 bases between. The CDR3 contains 15 residues. CDR3 amino acids: CASSFLTGNYNEQFF. The CDR3 DNA is TGTGCCAGCAGCTTCCTCACAGGGAACTACAATGAGCAGTTCTTC.

CDR3: CASSQDGGIQETQYF. The CDR3 DNA is TGTGCCAGCAGCCAAGATGGCGGCATCCAAGAGACCCAGTACTTC. The rearrangement links TRBV4-2 to TRBJ2-5; no clear D. Trimming left V 0 bases short and J 1 base short, with 9 bases between. The germline V gene has CDR1 LGHNA and CDR2 YNFKEQ. CDR3 length: 15 residues.

The chain is built from TRBV5-1 and TRBJ2-7, with TRBD1 matching over 10 bases. V shed 4 bases, J shed 4 bases, and the junction held 8 bases outside the gene matches. Germline CDR1 is SGHRS and CDR2 is YFSETQ. There are 15 residues in the CDR3. CDR3 DNA sequence: TGCGCCAGCAGCCCCGGGACAGGGGTTGGGTACGAGCAGTACTTC. Translation: CASSPGTGVGYEQYF.

The chain has TRBV5-8 and TRBJ1-1, with a tentative D call TRBD1 (5 bases). V was cut by 1 base and J by 4 bases, with 17 bases left in between. CDR3 length: 16 amino acids. Per germline, CDR1 SGHTS and CDR2 YDEGEE. DNA for the CDR3: TGTGCCAGCAGCTTGACCATCTACGGGGGGGTCACTGAAGCTTTCTTT. This translates into CASSLTIYGGVTEAFF.

This chain uses TRBV6-5 with TRBJ2-7, with TRBD1 identical over 7 bases. In germline, CDR1 is MNHEY, CDR2 SVGAGI. Trimming took 6 bases from V and 1 from J; bases not matched to a gene: 3. The CDR3 runs 13 residues. CDR3 sequence (DNA): TGTGCCAGCAGAGAGACAGGGTCCTACGAGCAGTACTTC. Residues: CASRETGSYEQYF.

J is TRBJ1-1 and V is TRBV29-1; perhaps TRBD1 as D (5 bases). CDR3 length: 11 amino acids. Trimming pared 6 bases from V and 10 bases from J, leaving 15 bases between. Germline assignment: CDR1 SQVTM and CDR2 ANQGSEA. CDR3 amino acids: CSVVGTRGAFF. DNA for the CDR3: TGCAGCGTGGTTGGGACGCGGGGAGCTTTCTTT.

The chain recombines TRBV5-4 with TRBJ1-4; 9 bases map to TRBD1. The CDR3 length is 15 residues. Germline trimming cut 3 bases from V and 6 bases from J; bases unmatched to any gene: 6. CDR1 is SGHNT, CDR2 YYREEE, per germline (reference sequence). Here the CDR3 reads CASSSPDRGDEKLFF. The DNA of the CDR3 is TGTGCCAGCAGCTCTCCCGACAGGGGGGATGAAAAACTGTTTTTT.

Regarding this clone: In this CDR3 the conserved last residue, phenylalanine or tryptophan, is missing, so a read error is likely. In the same sample, other DNA sequences code for this CDR3. The chain is built from TRBV6-1 and TRBJ1-1; 9 nucleotides agree with TRBD1. Germline CDR1 MNHNS, CDR2 SASEGT. There are 15 residues in the CDR3. CDR3 DNA: TGCGCCAGCAGTCTCCGGGACAGGGTCGCTAATCAAGCTTTCCTT. This sequence encodes CASSLRDRVANQAFL.

V usage is TRBV10-1 and J usage is TRBJ2-1; TRBD2 agrees at 12 bases. CDR1 WNHNN and CDR2 SYGVQD come from the germline V gene (reference sequence). Trimming cost V 7 bases and J 9 bases; bases outside gene matches: 7. The CDR3 contains 14 residues. In DNA, the CDR3 is TGCGCCAGCATACTAGCGGGGGGCCGGAGTGAGCAGTTCTTC. Amino acid sequence: CASILAGGRSEQFF.

This chain connects TRBV6-5 to TRBJ2-3, with TRBD1 identical over 9 bases. The CDR3 contains 14 residues. Per germline, CDR1 MNHEY and CDR2 SVGAGI. V lost 6 bases to trimming and J lost 8 bases; unmatched junction nucleotides: 9. In nucleotides, the CDR3 is TGTGCCAGCAGCCAAGGGACAGGGTGGAGTACGCAGTATTTT. Translation gives CASSQGTGWSTQYF.